This T cell receptor beta chain comes out of a study of cytomegalovirus exposure and HLA in healthy donors. Whole-study context: Roughly 180 million T cells yielded 90 million to 130 million unique TCR beta sequences, as an earlier analysis found. Study-level findings and limits: In vitro testing confirmed a few CMV-associated chains as specific for CMV antigens. Earlier analysis looked at TCR beta V segments, and most were productive about 87% or about 30% of the time. A later analysis, which compared TCR beta chains of equal frequency, found the HLA-associated ones more clonally expanded.

In regard to this clone: What it binds is unknown.

The CDR3 sequence is 15 residues long. The V gene's germline CDR1 is MGHRA and CDR2 YSYEKL. V dropped 0 bases and J dropped 3 bases, with 11 bases sitting between them. Primers for the PCR totalled 60 Vbeta and 13 Jbeta. Libraries were prepared by immunoSEQ multiplex PCR; TCRdb keeps only in-frame clonotypes and omits some of them. In the table there are approximately 140,000 clones, over 75% of which are singletons. Sequenced material: PBMCs. The source of this sequence is a woman in her fifties or sixties in good health and CMV-seropositive. This chain links TRBV4-1 with TRBJ1-2; D is ambiguous. CDR3 amino acids: CASSQEPVPDYGYTF. The CDR3 bases are TGCGCCAGCAGCCAAGAGCCAGTCCCCGACTATGGCTACACCTTC.